This TCR beta chain came from a study of blood T cell repertoires in COVID-19. Germline V gene data show CDR1 as LNHDA and CDR2 as SQIVND (reference sequence). The CDR3 extends over 14 amino acids. V dropped 9 bases and J dropped 2 bases, with 14 bases sitting between them. Here immunoSEQ multiplex PCR was the method, and the copy in TCRdb shows in-frame clones only, minus some. The sample lists 150,000 to 200,000 clones, over 65% seen once, with about 3% in the top ten. Source material: peripheral blood. The clonotype originates from a woman aged 80 or over with acute or convalescent COVID-19. The chain links TRBV19 to TRBJ1-5; a weak D match, TRBD1 (5 bases). The CDR3 coding sequence is TGTGCCAGCCTCGGGGGAGTTGGCAATCAGCCCCAGCATTTT. Translating gives CASLGGVGNQPQHF.